This T cell receptor beta chain emerged from a study of blood T cells in healthy people across ages. Study-wide results and caveats: The donors' CMV status was not determined, possibly confounding changes in expanded clonotypes. Diversity of TCR beta correlated strongly with naive T cell percentage.

V gave up 7 bases and J gave up 7 bases; unmatched junction bases: 9. From germline, CDR1 is SGHAT and CDR2 FQNNGV. This CDR3 spans 14 amino acids. The second PCR ran about 6 to 11 cycles with a sample-barcoded 5' primer and J-beta primers. Each cDNA molecule, via a template-switch adaptor with 12 random nucleotides, was tagged. TCRdb re-derived calls from the 5' RACE reads in MiXCR, one entry per CDR3 protein. This repertoire shows hundreds of thousands of distinct CDR3 sequences, approximately 21% found once; its top ten account for around 22%. Turning to this clonotype: What it binds is unknown.

Isolation per sample recovered at least 6 million PBMCs. This chain uses TRBV11-2 with TRBJ2-1, with 8 bases matching TRBD1. Sequencing was performed on blood. The sequence was collected from a man aged 65 to 85 in good health. This CDR3 is CASTGSGQANEQFF. The CDR3 nucleotides read TGTGCCAGCACCGGATCGGGACAGGCGAATGAGCAGTTCTTC.